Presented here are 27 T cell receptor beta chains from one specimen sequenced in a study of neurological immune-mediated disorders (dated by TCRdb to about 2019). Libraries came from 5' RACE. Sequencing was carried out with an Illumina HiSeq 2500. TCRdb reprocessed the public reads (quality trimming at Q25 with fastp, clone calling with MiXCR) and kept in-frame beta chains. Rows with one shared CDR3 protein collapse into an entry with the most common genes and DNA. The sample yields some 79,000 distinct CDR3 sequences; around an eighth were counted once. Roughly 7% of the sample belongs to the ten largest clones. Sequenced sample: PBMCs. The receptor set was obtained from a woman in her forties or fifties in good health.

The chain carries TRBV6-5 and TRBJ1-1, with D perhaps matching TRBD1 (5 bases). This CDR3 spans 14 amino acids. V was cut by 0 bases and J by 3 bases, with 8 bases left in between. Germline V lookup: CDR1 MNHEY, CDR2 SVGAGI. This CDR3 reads CASSYSQGDTEAFF. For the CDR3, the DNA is TGTGCCAGCAGTTACTCTCAGGGAGACACTGAAGCTTTCTTT.

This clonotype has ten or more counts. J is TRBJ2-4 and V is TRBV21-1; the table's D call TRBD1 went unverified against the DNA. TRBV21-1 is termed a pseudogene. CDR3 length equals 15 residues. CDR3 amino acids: CASSKVSPDPLGQYF. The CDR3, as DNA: TGTGCCAGCAGCAAAGTCTCTCCTGACCCCCTGGGACAGTACTTC.

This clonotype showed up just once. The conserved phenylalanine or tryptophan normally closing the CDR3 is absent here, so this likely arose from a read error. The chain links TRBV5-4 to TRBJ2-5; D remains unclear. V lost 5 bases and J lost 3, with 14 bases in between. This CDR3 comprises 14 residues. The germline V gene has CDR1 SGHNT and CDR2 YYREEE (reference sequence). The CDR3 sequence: CASRVDQAKETQYL. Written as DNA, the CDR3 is TGTGCCAGCAGGGTGGACCAGGCTAAAGAGACCCAGTACTTA.

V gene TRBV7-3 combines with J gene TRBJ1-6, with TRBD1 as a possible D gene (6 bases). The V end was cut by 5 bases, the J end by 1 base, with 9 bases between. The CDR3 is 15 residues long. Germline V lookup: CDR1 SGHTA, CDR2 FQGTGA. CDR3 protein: CASSLQGSYNSPLHF. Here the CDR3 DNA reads TGTGCCAGCAGCCTACAGGGTTCCTATAATTCACCCCTCCACTTT.

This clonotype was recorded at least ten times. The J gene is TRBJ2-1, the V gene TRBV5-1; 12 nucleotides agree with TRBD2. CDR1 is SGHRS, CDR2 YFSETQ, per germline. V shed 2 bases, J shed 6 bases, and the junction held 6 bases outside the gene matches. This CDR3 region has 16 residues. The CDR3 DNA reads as TGCGCCAGCAGCTTTCTAGCGGGGGGGCCGGGCAATGAGCAGTTCTTC. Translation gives CASSFLAGGPGNEQFF.

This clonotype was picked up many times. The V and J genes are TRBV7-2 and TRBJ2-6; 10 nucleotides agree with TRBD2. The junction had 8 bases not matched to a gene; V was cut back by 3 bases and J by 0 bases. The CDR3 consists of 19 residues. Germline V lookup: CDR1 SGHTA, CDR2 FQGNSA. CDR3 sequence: CASSLRGLADFSGANVLTF. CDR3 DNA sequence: TGTGCCAGCAGCTTGCGCGGACTAGCGGATTTCTCTGGGGCCAACGTCCTGACTTTC.

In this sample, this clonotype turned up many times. CDR3 in amino acids: CASSLAMSVPYEQYF. The CDR3 region has the DNA TGTGCCAGCAGCTTAGCGATGTCAGTACCCTACGAGCAGTACTTC. V usage is TRBV7-2 and J usage is TRBJ2-7, with D unresolved. This CDR3 region has 15 residues. Trimming shortened V by 0 bases and J by 2 bases, and 11 bases separated the two germline ends. CDR1 is SGHTA and CDR2 is FQGNSA in the germline V gene.

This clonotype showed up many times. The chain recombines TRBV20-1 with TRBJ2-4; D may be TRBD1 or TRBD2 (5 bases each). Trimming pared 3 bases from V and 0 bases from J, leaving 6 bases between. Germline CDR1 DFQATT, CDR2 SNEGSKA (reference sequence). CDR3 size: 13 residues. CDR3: CSASGAAKNIQYF. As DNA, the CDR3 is TGCAGTGCTAGCGGGGCAGCCAAAAACATTCAGTACTTC.

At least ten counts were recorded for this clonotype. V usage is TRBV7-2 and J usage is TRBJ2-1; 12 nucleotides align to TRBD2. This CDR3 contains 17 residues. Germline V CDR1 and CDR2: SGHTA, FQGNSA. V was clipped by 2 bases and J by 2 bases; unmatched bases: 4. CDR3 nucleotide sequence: TGTGCCAGCAGCTTATGGGCTAGCGGGGGGGCCTACAATGAGCAGTTCTTC. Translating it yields CASSLWASGGAYNEQFF. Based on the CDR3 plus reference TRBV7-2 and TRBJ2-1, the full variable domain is GAGVSQSPSNKVTEKGKDVELRCDPISGHTALYWYRQSLGQGLEFLIYFQGNSAPDKSGLPSDRFSAERTGGSVSTLTIQRTQQEDSAVYLCASSLWASGGAYNEQFFGPGTRLTVL.

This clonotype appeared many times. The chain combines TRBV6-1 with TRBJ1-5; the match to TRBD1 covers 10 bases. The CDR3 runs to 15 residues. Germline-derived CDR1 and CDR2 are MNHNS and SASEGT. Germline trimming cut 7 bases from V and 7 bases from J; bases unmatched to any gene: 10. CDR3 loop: CASIRDRGAVQPQHF. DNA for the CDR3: TGTGCCAGCATACGGGACAGGGGTGCTGTGCAGCCCCAGCATTTT.

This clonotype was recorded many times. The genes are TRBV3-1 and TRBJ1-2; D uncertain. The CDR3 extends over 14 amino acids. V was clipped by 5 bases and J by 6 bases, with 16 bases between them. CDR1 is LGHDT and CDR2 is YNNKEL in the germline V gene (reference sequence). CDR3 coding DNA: TGTGCCAGCAGCAAGGGTCTGATCGGGAATGGCTACACCTTC. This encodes CASSKGLIGNGYTF.

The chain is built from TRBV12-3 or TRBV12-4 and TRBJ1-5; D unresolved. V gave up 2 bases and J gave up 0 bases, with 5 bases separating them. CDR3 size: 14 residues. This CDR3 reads CASSLRNSNQPQHF. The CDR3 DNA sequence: TGTGCCAGCAGTTTACGGAATAGCAATCAGCCCCAGCATTTT.

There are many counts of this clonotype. The CDR3 nucleotides are TGCAGTGCTAGGGGGGCCGGGGGCAGGGGAAATGAAGCTTTCTTT. It translates to CSARGAGGRGNEAFF. V is TRBV20-1 and J is TRBJ1-1; tentatively, D is TRBD1 (6 bases). V lost 3 bases and J lost 7, with 21 bases in between. CDR3 length: 15 amino acids. Germline V gives CDR1 DFQATT, CDR2 SNEGSKA (reference sequence).

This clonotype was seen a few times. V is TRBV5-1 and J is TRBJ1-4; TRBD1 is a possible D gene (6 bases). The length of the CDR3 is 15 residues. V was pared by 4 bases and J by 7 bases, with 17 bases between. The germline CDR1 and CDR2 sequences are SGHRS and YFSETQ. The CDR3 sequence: CASSAPQGGVEKLFF. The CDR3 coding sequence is TGCGCCAGCAGCGCCCCACAGGGAGGTGTTGAAAAACTGTTTTTT.

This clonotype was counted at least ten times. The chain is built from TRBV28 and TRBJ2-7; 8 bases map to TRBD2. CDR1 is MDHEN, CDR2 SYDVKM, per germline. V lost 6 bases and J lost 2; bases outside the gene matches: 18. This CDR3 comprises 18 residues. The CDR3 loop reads CASRRGPPGLGNTYEQYF. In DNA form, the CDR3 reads TGTGCCAGCAGACGCGGTCCTCCGGGACTAGGAAATACCTACGAGCAGTACTTC.

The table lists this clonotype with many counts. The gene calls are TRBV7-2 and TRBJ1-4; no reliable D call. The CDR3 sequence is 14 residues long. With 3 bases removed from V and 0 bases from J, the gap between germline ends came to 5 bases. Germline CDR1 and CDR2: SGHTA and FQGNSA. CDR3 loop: CASSLGPTNEKLFF. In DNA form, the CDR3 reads TGTGCCAGCAGCTTGGGCCCAACTAATGAAAAACTGTTTTTT.

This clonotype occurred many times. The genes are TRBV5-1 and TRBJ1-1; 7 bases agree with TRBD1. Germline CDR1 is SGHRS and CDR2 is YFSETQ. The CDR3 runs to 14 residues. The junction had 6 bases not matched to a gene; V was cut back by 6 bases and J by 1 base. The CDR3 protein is CASTLDRTNTEAFF. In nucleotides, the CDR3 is TGCGCCAGCACCCTGGACAGGACGAACACTGAAGCTTTCTTT.

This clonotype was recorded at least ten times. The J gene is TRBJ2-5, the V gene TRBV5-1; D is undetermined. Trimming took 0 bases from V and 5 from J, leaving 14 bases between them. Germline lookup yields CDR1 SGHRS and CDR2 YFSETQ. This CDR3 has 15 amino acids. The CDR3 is CASSLDRVGLETQYF. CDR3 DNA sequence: TGCGCCAGCAGCTTGGACCGAGTAGGTTTGGAGACCCAGTACTTC. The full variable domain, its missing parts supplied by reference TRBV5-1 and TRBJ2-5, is KAGVTQTPRYLIKTRGQQVTLSCSPISGHRSVSWYQQTPGQGLQFLFEYFSETQRNKGNFPGRFSGRQFSNSRSEMNVSTLELGDSALYLCASSLDRVGLETQYFGPGTRLLVL.

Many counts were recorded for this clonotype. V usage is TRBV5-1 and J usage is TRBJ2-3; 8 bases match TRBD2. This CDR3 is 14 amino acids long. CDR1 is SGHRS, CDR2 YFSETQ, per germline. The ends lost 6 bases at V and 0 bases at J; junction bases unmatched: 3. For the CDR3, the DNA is TGCGCCAGCACCCGGGGGGGAAGCACAGATACGCAGTATTTT. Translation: CASTRGGSTDTQYF.

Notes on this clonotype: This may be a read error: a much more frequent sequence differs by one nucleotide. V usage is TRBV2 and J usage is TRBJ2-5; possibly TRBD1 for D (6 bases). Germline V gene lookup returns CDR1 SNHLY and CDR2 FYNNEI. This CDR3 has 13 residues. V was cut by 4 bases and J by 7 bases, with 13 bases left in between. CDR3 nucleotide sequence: TGTGCCAGCAGTGGGGCCACCAGGGGGACCCAGTACTTC. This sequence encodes CASSGATRGTQYF. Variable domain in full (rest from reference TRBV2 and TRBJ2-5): EPEVTQTPSHQVTQMGQEVILRCVPISNHLYFYWYRQILGQKVEFLVSFYNNEISEKSEIFDDQFSVERPDGSNFTLKIRSTKLEDSAMYFCASSGATRGTQYFGPGTRLLVL.

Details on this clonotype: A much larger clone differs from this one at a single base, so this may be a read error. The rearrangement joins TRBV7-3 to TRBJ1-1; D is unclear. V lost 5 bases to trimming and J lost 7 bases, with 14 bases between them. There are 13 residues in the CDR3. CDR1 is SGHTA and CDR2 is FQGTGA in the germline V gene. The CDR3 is CASSEDCGVEAFF. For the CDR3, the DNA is TGTGCCAGCAGCGAGGATTGCGGGGTTGAAGCTTTCTTT.

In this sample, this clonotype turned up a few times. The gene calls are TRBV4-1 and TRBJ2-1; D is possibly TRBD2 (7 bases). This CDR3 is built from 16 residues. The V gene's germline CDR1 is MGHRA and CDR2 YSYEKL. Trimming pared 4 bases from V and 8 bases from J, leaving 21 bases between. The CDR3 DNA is TGCGCCAGCAGCCTCCCATGGGGGGGCTCAATCGATGAGCAGTTCTTC. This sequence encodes CASSLPWGGSIDEQFF.

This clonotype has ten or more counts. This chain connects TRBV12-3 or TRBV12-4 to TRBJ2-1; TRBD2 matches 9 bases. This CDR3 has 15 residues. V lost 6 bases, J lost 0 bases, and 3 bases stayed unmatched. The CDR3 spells CASRGSGSSYNEQFF. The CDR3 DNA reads TGTGCCAGCAGAGGTAGCGGGAGCTCCTACAATGAGCAGTTCTTC.

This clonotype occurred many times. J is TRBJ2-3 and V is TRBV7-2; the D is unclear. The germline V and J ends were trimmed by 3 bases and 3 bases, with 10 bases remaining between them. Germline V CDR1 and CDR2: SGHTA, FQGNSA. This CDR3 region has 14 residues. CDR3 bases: TGTGCCAGCAGCTTCTCCCAGGCAACAGATACGCAGTATTTT. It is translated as CASSFSQATDTQYF. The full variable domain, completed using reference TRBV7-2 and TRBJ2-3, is GAGVSQSPSNKVTEKGKDVELRCDPISGHTALYWYRQSLGQGLEFLIYFQGNSAPDKSGLPSDRFSAERTGGSVSTLTIQRTQQEDSAVYLCASSFSQATDTQYFGPGTRLTVL.

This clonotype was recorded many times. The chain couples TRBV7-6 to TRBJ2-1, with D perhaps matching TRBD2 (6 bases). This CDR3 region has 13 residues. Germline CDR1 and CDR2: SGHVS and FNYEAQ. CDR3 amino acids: CATGTAQYNEQFF. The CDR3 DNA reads TGTGCTACCGGGACTGCCCAATACAATGAGCAGTTCTTC.

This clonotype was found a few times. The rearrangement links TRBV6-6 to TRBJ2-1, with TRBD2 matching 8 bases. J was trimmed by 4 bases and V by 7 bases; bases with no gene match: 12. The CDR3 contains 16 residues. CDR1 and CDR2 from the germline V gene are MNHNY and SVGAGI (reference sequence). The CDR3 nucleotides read TGTGCCAGCACCCAGAGCGGGAGCGGGGCTTACAATGAGCAGTTCTTC. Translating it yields CASTQSGSGAYNEQFF.

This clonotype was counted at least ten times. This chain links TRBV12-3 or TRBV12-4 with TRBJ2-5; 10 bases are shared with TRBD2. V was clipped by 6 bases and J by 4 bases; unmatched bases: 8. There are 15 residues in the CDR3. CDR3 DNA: TGTGCCAGCAGGTCGTCTAGCGGGAGAACAGAGACCCAGTACTTC. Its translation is CASRSSSGRTETQYF.